The entry below gives a single TCR beta chain sequence along with its context. Its antigen is not yet known. It has no much larger one-base neighbor in the sample; base qualities were not kept. The entry originates in a study of TIL therapy for anti-PD-1-resistant metastatic lung cancer (dated by TCRdb to about 2021). Looking at the study overall: Tumors were collected before any PD-1/PD-L1 blockade, after which patients were given nivolumab, and patients who progressed were given lymphodepletion, an infusion of expanded TIL and IL-2. Enrolled patients had a median age of around 51 years (range roughly 35-85) and a median tumor PD-L1 proportion score of less than 7%. Most of the cohort had lung adenocarcinoma, including a handful of EGFR-mutant tumors and two ALK-rearranged tumors, and half of the patients were either current or former smokers. Across the cohort, whole-exome sequencing showed a median non-synonymous tumor mutation burden of roughly 1.5 mutations per megabase. T cell receptor beta sequencing of tumor and peripheral blood was used to follow clonotypes across the tumor, the expanded TIL product and serial blood samples.

Using bias-controlled multiplex PCR with the immunoSEQ v3 hsTCRB kit, the TCR beta CDR3 regions were amplified from genomic DNA. The TCR libraries were sequenced on an Illumina NextSeq 500 to approximately 2.1 million read pairs for survey level or roughly 4.5-6 million read pairs for deep level. In the source study's methods: V, D and J genes were assigned, non-productive sequences were removed, and clonality was reported by immunoSEQ Analyzer software. To compare repertoires between infused TIL and blood, productive Simpson clonality was used along with the Morisita overlap index of productive TRB rearrangements. Absolute clonotype counts in blood were estimated by multiplying the lymphocyte count by the CD3+ fraction and by the productive frequency of the clone. The table comes from immuneACCESS by way of TCRdb, which keeps in-frame sequences with V and J called. Part of the clones is missing from these tables; in studies checked, under half for an unresolved V gene and the rest for unknown reasons. The V and J calls and clone size come from that table; D and trimming were worked out from the DNA. In all, the sample holds around 20,000 clones, and over 70% of those were seen once. Less than 8.5% of the sample is taken by the ten largest.

Points the paper makes about the study in general: Infused TIL clonotypes partially replaced the baseline peripheral repertoire then decayed over months, with no apparent association between persistence and response. The study protocol defined all tumor marker inferences as exploratory. Generalizability was limited because the cohort was highly selected, with more treatment-naive, never-smoker and oncogene-addicted patients included than is typical.

The time point label corresponds to: pre-treatment sample, taken before nivolumab and TIL therapy. A phase I trial run at two centers enrolled adults with stage 4 NSCLC between 2017 and 2020. The samples were drawn from an open-label, single-arm phase I trial testing tumor-infiltrating lymphocyte therapy combined with nivolumab in advanced non-small cell lung cancer. Blood mononuclear cells were isolated from EDTA tubes by Ficoll gradient and were snap-frozen as pellets, and DNA was extracted with a Qiagen mini-prep kit. For this chain, trimming is 3 bases at the V end and 1 base at the J end, and the number of junction bases without a gene match is 6. The CDR3 runs 15 residues from the cysteine to the phenylalanine. Only the CDR3 region is kept as DNA, spanning 45 bases read in frame from base 1. Taken from the germline V gene, the CDR1 and CDR2 loops are SGDLS and YYNGEE.

The sequencing here drew on blood, taken at baseline. The sequence was collected from a person aged 25-79 years with non-small cell lung cancer. Here the chain combines TRBV9 and TRBJ1-2, and 7 junctional nucleotides match TRBD1. The CDR3 here reads CASSDTQGLNYGYTF. The nucleotide sequence reads as follows: TGTGCCAGCAGCGATACACAGGGGCTTAACTATGGCTACACCTTC.